The 9 T cell receptor beta chains given below trace back to one sample, sequenced in a study of early T cells in non-severe SARS-CoV-2 infection. TCRdb processed the 5' RACE reads anew with MiXCR; each CDR3 protein has one entry. This sample has about 59,000 distinct CDR3 sequences, with approximately 13% found just once. Sample: whole blood, taken at baseline. The receptors here all came from an adult who was a healthcare worker with PCR-confirmed SARS-CoV-2 infection or an uninfected control (not recorded which).

The V call is TRBV12-3 or TRBV12-4, the J call TRBJ1-1; D is ambiguous. The CDR3 has 13 amino acids. V was shortened by 7 bases and J by 4 bases, with 13 bases between the two germline ends. The CDR3 nucleotides are TGTGCCAGCACCAGCGCGGGTGGCACTGAAGCTTTCTTT. Residues: CASTSAGGTEAFF.

There are a few counts of this clonotype. The chain couples TRBV7-2 to TRBJ2-1; TRBD2 is a possible D gene (6 bases). Trimming stripped 3 bases from V and 12 bases from J, with 12 bases between. The CDR3 has 12 residues. From germline, CDR1 is SGHTA and CDR2 FQGNSA. The CDR3 DNA reads as TGTGCCAGCAGCTTTTCCGGGGGTGGGCAGTTCTTC. This codes for CASSFSGGGQFF.

This clonotype was detected only once. This chain connects TRBV13 to TRBJ2-5; possibly TRBD2 for D (6 bases). CDR1 and CDR2 from the germline V gene are PRHDT and FYEKMQ (reference sequence). The V end lost 2 bases, the J end lost 4 bases, and 8 bases lay between the germline ends. The CDR3 extends over 13 amino acids. The CDR3, as DNA: TGTGCCAGCAGCTTATTGGGGGGAGAGACCCAGTACTTC. This gives the protein CASSLLGGETQYF.

This clonotype was observed a few times. The chain employs TRBV9 and TRBJ1-5, with D possibly matching TRBD1 (6 bases). V dropped 4 bases and J dropped 1 base, with 12 bases sitting between them. The CDR3 is 15 residues long. The germline CDR1 and CDR2 sequences are SGDLS and YYNGEE. The CDR3 DNA reads as TGTGCCAGCAGCCTTCAGGGGATCAGCAATCAGCCCCAGCATTTT. As protein: CASSLQGISNQPQHF.

This clonotype showed up many times. The chain links TRBV2 to TRBJ1-2, with D possibly matching TRBD1 (5 bases). Germline V gene lookup returns CDR1 SNHLY and CDR2 FYNNEI. The V gene lost 4 bases and the J gene lost 4 bases, with 13 bases spanning the gap. The CDR3 sequence is 14 residues long. CDR3 DNA sequence: TGTGCCAGCAGTGTTACGAGGGGTGGCTATGGCTACACCTTC. This gives the protein CASSVTRGGYGYTF. Full variable domain (rest looked up from reference TRBV2 and TRBJ1-2): EPEVTQTPSHQVTQMGQEVILRCVPISNHLYFYWYRQILGQKVEFLVSFYNNEISEKSEIFDDQFSVERPDGSNFTLKIRSTKLEDSAMYFCASSVTRGGYGYTFGSGTRLTVV.

A few counts support this clonotype. The genes are TRBV5-1 and TRBJ2-2; D is possibly TRBD2 (6 bases). The CDR3 runs to 16 residues. Germline CDR1 SGHRS, CDR2 YFSETQ. V dropped 0 bases and J dropped 2 bases, with 11 bases sitting between them. CDR3 coding DNA: TGCGCCAGCAGCTTGGCGCGGGGCCCCAACACCGGGGAGCTGTTTTTT. As protein: CASSLARGPNTGELFF.

The chain couples TRBV20-1 to TRBJ2-5; 8 bases are a match to TRBD1. Germline lookup yields CDR1 DFQATT and CDR2 SNEGSKA (reference sequence). V gave up 5 bases and J gave up 2 bases; unmatched junction bases: 4. There are 13 residues in the CDR3. The CDR3 protein is CSAWGQEQETQYF. Written as DNA, the CDR3 is TGCAGTGCTTGGGGACAGGAGCAAGAGACCCAGTACTTC.

V and J are TRBV4-2 and TRBJ1-3; weak D call: TRBD1 (5 bases). The CDR3 extends over 13 amino acids. Deletions cut 1 base from V and 6 bases from J, with 7 bases between. CDR1 and CDR2 (germline): LGHNA, YNFKEQ. The CDR3 DNA follows: TGTGCCAGCAGCCAAGCCGGGACAAACACCATATATTTT. It encodes CASSQAGTNTIYF.

The chain joins TRBV29-1 to TRBJ1-2; D uncertain. Germline CDR1 SQVTM, CDR2 ANQGSEA. The CDR3 consists of 14 residues. Trimming cost V 0 bases and J 0 bases, with 8 bases left between them. DNA for the CDR3: TGCAGCGTTGAAGATCGAGGAGCTAACTATGGCTACACCTTC. The encoded protein is CSVEDRGANYGYTF.